One sample yielded the 18 T cell receptor beta chains listed below, sequenced in a study of T cell responses to AZD1222 COVID-19 vaccine (dated by TCRdb to the early 2020s). The label giving this sample's time point can be read as: baseline before first vaccination. The library was prepared using the immunoSEQ multiplex PCR assay. TCRdb's version of the immuneACCESS table is confined to in-frame rearrangements and falls short of the full clone set. An unresolved V gene accounts for under half of the shortfall where checked; the remainder is of unknown origin. Here the sample has more than 130,000 clones; about nine tenths occur a single time. Around 3.6% of the sample goes to the ten largest clones. This material consisted of peripheral blood, taken on day 0 of AZD1222 vaccination. The source is an adult in good health.

This chain links TRBV5-1 with TRBJ2-5; unclear D gene. This CDR3 has 14 residues. Per the germline V gene, CDR1 is SGHRS and CDR2 is YFSETQ. V shed 4 bases and J shed 4 bases, with 14 bases lying between them. CDR3 coding DNA: TGCGCCAGCAGCCCAACCGGACGGTTAGAGACCCAGTACTTC. Its translation is CASSPTGRLETQYF. Using reference TRBV5-1 and TRBJ2-5 for the parts outside the CDR3, the full variable domain is KAGVTQTPRYLIKTRGQQVTLSCSPISGHRSVSWYQQTPGQGLQFLFEYFSETQRNKGNFPGRFSGRQFSNSRSEMNVSTLELGDSALYLCASSPTGRLETQYFGPGTRLLVL.

V usage is TRBV5-1 and J usage is TRBJ2-7; D gene unclear. The CDR3 consists of 13 residues. Trimming removed 1 base at V and 7 bases at J, with 12 bases between. Germline V lookup: CDR1 SGHRS, CDR2 YFSETQ. In DNA form, the CDR3 reads TGCGCCAGCAGCTTGACTCGGCCCGGGGAGCAGTACTTC. It yields the protein CASSLTRPGEQYF.

V and J are TRBV27 and TRBJ1-6, with a weak D call TRBD1 (5 bases). The CDR3 loop spans 14 amino acids. V was trimmed by 4 bases and J by 5 bases, leaving 9 bases between them. The germline V gene has CDR1 MNHEY and CDR2 SMNVEV (reference sequence). As DNA, the CDR3 is TGTGCCAGCAGTTCGACAGCTGATAATTCACCCCTCCACTTT. This codes for CASSSTADNSPLHF.

The chain has TRBV7-9 and TRBJ2-1; D unresolved. There are 12 residues in the CDR3. Between the trimmed V and J ends, which lost 4 bases and 6 bases, there was a span of 7 bases. In germline, CDR1 is SEHNR, CDR2 FQNEAQ (reference sequence). The CDR3 reads CASSSLGNEQFF. As DNA, the CDR3 is TGTGCCAGCAGCTCACTCGGCAATGAGCAGTTCTTC. Looking up the rest from reference TRBV7-9 and TRBJ2-1 gives the full variable domain: DTGVSQNPRHKITKRGQNVTFRCDPISEHNRLYWYRQTLGQGPEFLTYFQNEAQLEKSRLLSDRFSAERPKGSFSTLEIQRTEQGDSAMYLCASSSLGNEQFFGPGTRLTVL.

This clone was picked up one time. The chain employs TRBV7-9 and TRBJ2-7; 8 bases are a match to TRBD2. Germline CDR1 SEHNR, CDR2 FQNEAQ (reference sequence). V shed 5 bases, J shed 7 bases, and the junction held 13 bases outside the gene matches. The CDR3 runs 15 residues. CDR3 in DNA: TGTGCCAGCAGCCAGAGAATCAGCGGGGGTTTTGAGCAGTACTTC. This encodes CASSQRISGGFEQYF.

This sequence joins TRBV9 and TRBJ2-7; 7 bases are shared with TRBD2. Germline assignment: CDR1 SGDLS and CDR2 YYNGEE. Unmatched junction bases numbered 5, after V lost 0 bases and J lost 2 bases. The CDR3 is 15 residues long. CDR3 nucleotides: TGTGCCAGCAGCGTAGCAACTAGCGCTGCCTACGAGCAGTACTTC. Translated, it gives CASSVATSAAYEQYF.

The CDR3 sequence is CASRAPGPYEQFF. Here the CDR3 DNA reads TGTGCCAGCAGAGCCCCGGGTCCCTATGAGCAGTTCTTC. The chain couples TRBV11-1 to TRBJ2-1; D call uncertain. The V gene lost 6 bases and the J gene lost 8 bases, with 14 bases spanning the gap. Per the germline V gene, CDR1 is SGHAT and CDR2 is FQDESV (reference sequence). This CDR3 has 13 residues. Using reference TRBV11-1 and TRBJ2-1 for the parts outside the CDR3, the full variable domain is EAEVAQSPRYKITEKSQAVAFWCDPISGHATLYWYRQILGQGPELLVQFQDESVVDDSQLPKDRFSAERLKGVDSTLKIQPAELGDSAMYLCASRAPGPYEQFFGPGTRLTVL.

The chain joins TRBV24-1 to TRBJ2-5; 8 bases agree with TRBD1. CDR3 size: 15 residues. Germline loops: CDR1 KGHDR, CDR2 SFDVKD. Trimming took 0 bases from V and 5 from J; bases not matched to a gene: 4. The chain's CDR3 is CATSDLGRGRETQYF. CDR3 nucleotides: TGTGCCACCAGTGATTTGGGCAGGGGGCGGGAGACCCAGTACTTC.

The chain recombines TRBV5-5 with TRBJ1-1, with a weak D call TRBD1 (6 bases). CDR1 is SGHKS and CDR2 is YYEKEE in the germline V gene (reference sequence). CDR3 length: 12 amino acids. Trimming shortened V by 2 bases and J by 7 bases, and 9 bases separated the two germline ends. The CDR3 spells CASSLGGFEAFF. The CDR3 nucleotides read TGTGCCAGCAGCTTAGGGGGTTTTGAAGCTTTCTTT. Complete variable domain (other parts from reference TRBV5-5 and TRBJ1-1): DAGVTQSPTHLIKTRGQQVTLRCSPISGHKSVSWYQQVLGQGPQFIFQYYEKEERGRGNFPDRFSARQFPNYSSELNVNALLLGDSALYLCASSLGGFEAFFGQGTRLTVV.

This clone was detected only once. V usage is TRBV18 and J usage is TRBJ1-1; D is unresolved. In germline, CDR1 is KGHSH, CDR2 LQKENI. This CDR3 spans 13 amino acids. V was clipped by 6 bases and J by 1 base, with 9 bases between them. The DNA for the CDR3 is TGTGCCAGCTCCCACGGGCGGAACACTGAAGCTTTCTTT. Its protein product is CASSHGRNTEAFF.

The rearrangement links TRBV2 to TRBJ1-2; D may be TRBD1 (5 bases). The CDR3 contains 14 residues. Germline assignment: CDR1 SNHLY and CDR2 FYNNEI. Trimming took 5 bases from V and 4 from J, leaving 14 bases between them. The CDR3 loop is CASSQPGLGYGYTF. CDR3 DNA sequence: TGTGCCAGCAGTCAGCCAGGGCTCGGCTATGGCTACACCTTC.

The gene calls are TRBV7-3 and TRBJ2-5; 9 positions agree with TRBD2. The J segment lost 4 bases and the V segment lost 5 bases, leaving 11 bases of the junction unmatched. This CDR3 contains 16 residues. Germline V gene sequence: CDR1 SGHTA, CDR2 FQGTGA. Here the CDR3 reads CASSPRPGLASETQYF. CDR3 in DNA: TGTGCCAGCAGCCCACGACCGGGACTAGCTTCAGAGACCCAGTACTTC.

This rearrangement joins TRBV13 to TRBJ2-1; 8 bases align to TRBD1. CDR1 is PRHDT and CDR2 is FYEKMQ in the germline V gene (reference sequence). The CDR3 is made up of 15 amino acids. V shed 5 bases, J shed 4 bases, and the junction held 7 bases outside the gene matches. The CDR3 DNA reads TGTGCCAGCAGCATCGGACAGGGCACTTACAATGAGCAGTTCTTC. It encodes CASSIGQGTYNEQFF.

This chain joins TRBV27 and TRBJ1-5; D is uncertain. V was clipped by 8 bases and J by 6 bases, with 11 bases between them. Germline V gives CDR1 MNHEY, CDR2 SMNVEV (reference sequence). The CDR3 totals 12 residues. The CDR3 reads CASWGEGQPQHF. Written as DNA, the CDR3 is TGTGCCAGCTGGGGTGAGGGTCAGCCCCAGCATTTT.

This chain uses TRBV7-2 with TRBJ1-6, with TRBD1 matching over 7 bases. Trimming removed 6 bases from V and 9 bases from J; junction bases left unmatched: 11. This CDR3 has 15 residues. Germline assignment: CDR1 SGHTA and CDR2 FQGNSA. The CDR3 sequence: CASSLNPGQLSPLHF. In nucleotides, the CDR3 is TGTGCCAGCAGTCTTAATCCGGGACAGCTTTCACCCCTCCACTTT.

The chain links TRBV15 to TRBJ1-1; 7 bases line up with TRBD1. The CDR3 sequence is 13 residues long. V was clipped by 1 base and J by 10 bases; unmatched bases: 6. Germline V gene lookup returns CDR1 LNHNV and CDR2 YYDKDF (reference sequence). CDR3 loop: CATSRGQGEGAFF. The CDR3 bases are TGTGCCACCAGCAGAGGACAGGGAGAGGGAGCTTTCTTT.

Concerning this clone itself: Other DNA variants within this sample encode the same CDR3. V usage is TRBV30 and J usage is TRBJ1-3; a possible D gene is TRBD1 (5 bases). This CDR3 region has 14 residues. Germline V CDR1 and CDR2: GTSNPN, SVGIG (reference sequence). V gave up 3 bases and J gave up 0 bases, with 9 bases separating them. CDR3 sequence: CAWSVGDSGNTIYF. CDR3 DNA sequence: TGTGCCTGGAGCGTGGGGGACTCTGGAAACACCATATATTTT.

The gene calls are TRBV7-9 and TRBJ1-4; the D gene is possibly TRBD1 (5 bases). This CDR3 region has 15 residues. Trimming shortened V by 6 bases and J by 6 bases, and 17 bases separated the two germline ends. Germline V lookup: CDR1 SEHNR, CDR2 FQNEAQ (reference sequence). The CDR3 nucleotides are TGTGCCAGCAGTCCACGTGCAGGGCCAGATGAAAAACTGTTTTTT. Its translation: CASSPRAGPDEKLFF.